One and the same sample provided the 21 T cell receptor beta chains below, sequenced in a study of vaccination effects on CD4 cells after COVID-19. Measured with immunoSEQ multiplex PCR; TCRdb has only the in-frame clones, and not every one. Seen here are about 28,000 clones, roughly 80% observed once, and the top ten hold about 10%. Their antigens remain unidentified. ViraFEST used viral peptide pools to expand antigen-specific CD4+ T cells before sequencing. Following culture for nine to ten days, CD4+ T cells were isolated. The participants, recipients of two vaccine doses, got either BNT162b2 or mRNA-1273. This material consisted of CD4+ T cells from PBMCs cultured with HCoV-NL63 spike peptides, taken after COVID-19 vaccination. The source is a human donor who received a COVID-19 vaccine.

DNA for the CDR3: TGTGCCAGCAGGCCGGCGGGGGGCGACACCGGGGAGCTGTTTTTT. Translating it yields CASRPAGGDTGELFF. The chain joins TRBV7-9 to TRBJ2-2, with 8 bases fitting TRBD2. The germline CDR1 and CDR2 sequences are SEHNR and FQNEAQ (reference sequence). This CDR3 has 15 residues. After removal of 6 bases from V and 3 bases from J, the junction contained 6 bases not matched to a gene. The variable domain in full, completed from reference TRBV7-9 and TRBJ2-2, reads DTGVSQNPRHKITKRGQNVTFRCDPISEHNRLYWYRQTLGQGPEFLTYFQNEAQLEKSRLLSDRFSAERPKGSFSTLEIQRTEQGDSAMYLCASRPAGGDTGELFFGEGSRLTVL.

The CDR3 DNA is TGTGCCAGCAGCGTAGAGGTTGGGAGGGCCACAGATACGCAGTATTTT. It encodes CASSVEVGRATDTQYF. The chain carries TRBV9 and TRBJ2-3; 7 bases are a match to TRBD2. CDR1 SGDLS and CDR2 YYNGEE come from the germline V gene. V shed 0 bases and J 2 bases; nucleotides not matched to a gene: 6. The CDR3 is 16 amino acids.

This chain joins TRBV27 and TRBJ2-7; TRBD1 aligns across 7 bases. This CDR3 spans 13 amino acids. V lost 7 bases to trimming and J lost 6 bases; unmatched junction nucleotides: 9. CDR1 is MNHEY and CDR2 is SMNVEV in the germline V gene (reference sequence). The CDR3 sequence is CASTTPTGIEQYF. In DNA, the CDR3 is TGTGCCAGCACCACACCGACAGGGATCGAGCAGTACTTC.

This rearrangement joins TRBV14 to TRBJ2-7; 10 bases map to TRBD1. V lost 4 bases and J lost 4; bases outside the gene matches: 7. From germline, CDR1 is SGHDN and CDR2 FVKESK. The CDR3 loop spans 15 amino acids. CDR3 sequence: CASSLPGQGLYEQYF. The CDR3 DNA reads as TGTGCCAGCAGCCTACCGGGACAGGGGTTGTACGAGCAGTACTTC.

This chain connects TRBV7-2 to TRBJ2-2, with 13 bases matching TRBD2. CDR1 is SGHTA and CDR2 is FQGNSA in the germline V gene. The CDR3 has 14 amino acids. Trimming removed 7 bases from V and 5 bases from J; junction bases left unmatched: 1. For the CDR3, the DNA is TGTGCCAGCAAACTAGCGGGAGGGACCGGGGAGCTGTTTTTT. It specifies CASKLAGGTGELFF. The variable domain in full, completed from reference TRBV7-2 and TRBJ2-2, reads GAGVSQSPSNKVTEKGKDVELRCDPISGHTALYWYRQSLGQGLEFLIYFQGNSAPDKSGLPSDRFSAERTGGSVSTLTIQRTQQEDSAVYLCASKLAGGTGELFFGEGSRLTVL.

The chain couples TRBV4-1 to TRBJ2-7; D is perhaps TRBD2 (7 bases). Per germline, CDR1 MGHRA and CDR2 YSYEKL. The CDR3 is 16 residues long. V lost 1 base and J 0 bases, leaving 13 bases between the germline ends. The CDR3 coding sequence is TGCGCCAGCAGCCAAGGAGGGGGGGCGAGCTCCTACGAGCAGTACTTC. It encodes CASSQGGGASSYEQYF.

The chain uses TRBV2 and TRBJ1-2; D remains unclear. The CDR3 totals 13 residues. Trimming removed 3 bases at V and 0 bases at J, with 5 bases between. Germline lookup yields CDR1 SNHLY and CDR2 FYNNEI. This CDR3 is CASSDGSNYGYTF. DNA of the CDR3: TGTGCCAGCAGTGACGGATCTAACTATGGCTACACCTTC.

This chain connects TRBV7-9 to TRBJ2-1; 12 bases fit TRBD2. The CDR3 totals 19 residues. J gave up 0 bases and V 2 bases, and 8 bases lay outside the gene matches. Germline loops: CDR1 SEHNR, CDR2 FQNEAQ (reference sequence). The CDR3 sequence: CASSLYTLTSGSSYNEQFF. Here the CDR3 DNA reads TGTGCCAGCAGCTTATACACCCTGACTAGCGGGAGCTCCTACAATGAGCAGTTCTTC.

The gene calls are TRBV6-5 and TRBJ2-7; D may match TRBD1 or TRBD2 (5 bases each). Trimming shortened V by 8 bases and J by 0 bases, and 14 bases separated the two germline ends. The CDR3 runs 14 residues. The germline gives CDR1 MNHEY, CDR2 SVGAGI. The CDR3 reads CASGWDGHSYEQYF. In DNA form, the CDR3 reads TGTGCCAGCGGTTGGGACGGGCACTCCTACGAGCAGTACTTC.

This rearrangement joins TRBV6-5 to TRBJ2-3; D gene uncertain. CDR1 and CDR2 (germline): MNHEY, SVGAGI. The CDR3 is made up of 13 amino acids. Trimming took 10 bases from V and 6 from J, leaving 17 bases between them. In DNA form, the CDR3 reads TGTGCCACGAGGTCTCAGGCACGCGATACGCAGTATTTT. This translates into CATRSQARDTQYF.

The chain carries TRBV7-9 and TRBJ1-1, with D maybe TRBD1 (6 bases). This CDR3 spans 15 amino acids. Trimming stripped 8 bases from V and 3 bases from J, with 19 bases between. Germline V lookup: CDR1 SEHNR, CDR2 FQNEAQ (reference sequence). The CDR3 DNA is TGTGCCAGCCAGGGGCTGGCCGGCCCCCACACTGAAGCTTTCTTT. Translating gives CASQGLAGPHTEAFF.

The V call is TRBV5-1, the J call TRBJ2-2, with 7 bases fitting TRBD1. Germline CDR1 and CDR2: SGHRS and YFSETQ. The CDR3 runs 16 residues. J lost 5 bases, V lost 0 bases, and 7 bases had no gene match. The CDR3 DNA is TGCGCCAGCAGCTTGGGACAGGGCGCCCTGACCGGGGAGCTGTTTTTT. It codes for CASSLGQGALTGELFF.

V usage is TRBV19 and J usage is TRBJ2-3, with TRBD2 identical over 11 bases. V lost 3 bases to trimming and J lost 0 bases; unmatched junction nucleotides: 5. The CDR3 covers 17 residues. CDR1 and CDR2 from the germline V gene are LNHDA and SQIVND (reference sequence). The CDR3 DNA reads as TGTGCCAGTAGTATCCCTCGGACTAGCGGGAGCACAGATACGCAGTATTTT. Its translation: CASSIPRTSGSTDTQYF.

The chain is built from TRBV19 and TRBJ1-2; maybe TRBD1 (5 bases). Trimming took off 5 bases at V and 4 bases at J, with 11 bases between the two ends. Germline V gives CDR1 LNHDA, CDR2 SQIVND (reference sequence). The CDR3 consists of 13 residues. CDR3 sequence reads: CASSDPGTYGYTF. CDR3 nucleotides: TGTGCCAGTAGTGATCCAGGGACCTATGGCTACACCTTC. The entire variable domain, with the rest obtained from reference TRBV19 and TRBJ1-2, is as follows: DGGITQSPKYLFRKEGQNVTLSCEQNLNHDAMYWYRQDPGQGLRLIYYSQIVNDFQKGDIAEGYSVSREKKESFPLTVTSAQKNPTAFYLCASSDPGTYGYTFGSGTRLTVV.

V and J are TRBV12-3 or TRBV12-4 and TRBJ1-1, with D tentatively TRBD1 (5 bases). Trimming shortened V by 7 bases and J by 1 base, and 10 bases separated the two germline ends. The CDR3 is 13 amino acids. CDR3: CASKWTTNTEAFF. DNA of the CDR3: TGTGCCAGCAAGTGGACAACGAACACTGAAGCTTTCTTT.

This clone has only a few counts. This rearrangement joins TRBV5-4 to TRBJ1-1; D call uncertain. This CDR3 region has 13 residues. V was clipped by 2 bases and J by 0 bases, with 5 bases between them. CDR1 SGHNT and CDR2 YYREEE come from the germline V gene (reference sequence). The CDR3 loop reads CASSFGLNTEAFF. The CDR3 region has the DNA TGTGCCAGCAGCTTCGGATTGAACACTGAAGCTTTCTTT.

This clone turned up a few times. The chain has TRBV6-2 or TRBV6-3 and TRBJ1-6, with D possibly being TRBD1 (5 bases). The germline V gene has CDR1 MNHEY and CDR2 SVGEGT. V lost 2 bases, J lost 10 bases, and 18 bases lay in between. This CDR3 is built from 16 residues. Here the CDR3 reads CASSYPGLGIGSPLHF. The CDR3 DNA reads TGTGCCAGCAGTTACCCGGGACTGGGGATTGGATCACCCCTCCACTTT.

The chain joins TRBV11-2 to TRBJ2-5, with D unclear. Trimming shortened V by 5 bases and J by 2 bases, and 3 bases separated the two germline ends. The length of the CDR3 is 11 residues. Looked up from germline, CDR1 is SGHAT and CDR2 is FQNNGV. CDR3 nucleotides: TGTGCCAGCAGCGAACAAGAGACCCAGTACTTC. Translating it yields CASSEQETQYF. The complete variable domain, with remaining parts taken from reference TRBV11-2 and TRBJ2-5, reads EAGVAQSPRYKIIEKRQSVAFWCNPISGHATLYWYQQILGQGPKLLIQFQNNGVVDDSQLPKDRFSAERLKGVDSTLKIQPAKLEDSAVYLCASSEQETQYFGPGTRLLVL.

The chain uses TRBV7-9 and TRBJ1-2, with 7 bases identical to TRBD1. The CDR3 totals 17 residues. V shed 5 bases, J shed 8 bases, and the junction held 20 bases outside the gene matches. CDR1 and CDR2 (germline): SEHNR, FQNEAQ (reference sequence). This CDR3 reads CASSRHVGQDHVMGYTF. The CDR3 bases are TGTGCCAGCAGCCGACACGTAGGACAGGACCACGTGATGGGCTACACCTTC.

The DNA of the CDR3 is TGTGCCAGTAGTATAAGTGACACCGGGAGAGGAGAGCAGTACTTC. Amino acid sequence: CASSISDTGRGEQYF. The V and J genes are TRBV19 and TRBJ2-7, with a tentative D call TRBD2 (6 bases). Trimming stripped 2 bases from V and 7 bases from J, with 18 bases between. There are 15 residues in the CDR3. Germline V gene data show CDR1 as LNHDA and CDR2 as SQIVND (reference sequence).

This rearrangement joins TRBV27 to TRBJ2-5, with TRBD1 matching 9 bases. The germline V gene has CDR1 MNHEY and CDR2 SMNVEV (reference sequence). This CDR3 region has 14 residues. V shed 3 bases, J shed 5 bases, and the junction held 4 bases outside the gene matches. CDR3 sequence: CASSFDRGTETQYF. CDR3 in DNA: TGTGCCAGCAGTTTCGACAGGGGGACGGAGACCCAGTACTTC.